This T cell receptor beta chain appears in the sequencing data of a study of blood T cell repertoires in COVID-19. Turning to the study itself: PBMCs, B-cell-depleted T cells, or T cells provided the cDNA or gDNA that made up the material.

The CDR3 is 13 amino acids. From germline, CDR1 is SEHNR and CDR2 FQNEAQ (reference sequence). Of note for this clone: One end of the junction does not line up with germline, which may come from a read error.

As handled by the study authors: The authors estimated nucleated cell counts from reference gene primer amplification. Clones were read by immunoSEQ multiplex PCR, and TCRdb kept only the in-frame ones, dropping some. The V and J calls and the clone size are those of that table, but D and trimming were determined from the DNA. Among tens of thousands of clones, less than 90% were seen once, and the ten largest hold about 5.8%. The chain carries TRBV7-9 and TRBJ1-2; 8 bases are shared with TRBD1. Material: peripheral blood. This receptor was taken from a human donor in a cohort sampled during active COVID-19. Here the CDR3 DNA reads TGTGCCAGCAACTTAGACAGGGGTTATGGCTACACCTTC. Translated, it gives CASNLDRGYGYTF.